This entry is about one T cell receptor beta chain. Its antigen is still unknown. No qualities accompany the bases; no much larger clone lies one base away. Deep-level sequencing, with a detection sensitivity of one cell in 200,000, was applied to the ex vivo total memory CD4+ samples. Genomic DNA was extracted from cell pellets with the QIAamp DNA Micro Kit, and its quantity and purity were checked by spectrophotometry. TCR Vbeta CDR3 regions were amplified with the immunoSEQ multiplex PCR assay. The Illumina HiSeq platform was used to sequence the amplicons. Each retrieved sequence was 87 nucleotides long and included the CDR3 region. As for the original processing: Each unique productive TCR Vbeta nucleotide sequence counted as a clonotype and was quantified by productive template frequency from ImmunoSEQ Analyzer V3.0. A threshold at the top 5th percentile of each frequency-ranked repertoire was used to define expanded clonotypes. Repertoire overlap was calculated as Chao-Jaccard with the R package fossil and was visualized by nonmetric multidimensional scaling with the R package MASS. TCRdb obtained this table from immuneACCESS and retained in-frame rearrangements with V and J assigned. These tables miss some clones; where compared with another copy, unresolved V genes account for less than half of the shortfall, and the remainder is unexplained. That table gives V, J and clone size, and the DNA gave D and trimming. The sample has 25,000 to 30,000 clones on record, around four fifths of them singletons. The ten most abundant clones make up around 1.5% of the sample.

The CDR3 goes from the cysteine to the phenylalanine over 13 residues. Of all the DNA, just the CDR3 is kept, 39 bases in frame from base 1. CDR1 is given as MNHNY and CDR2 as SVGAGI, both from the germline V gene (reference sequence). V is trimmed back by 6 bases and J by 5 bases, and the junction contains 5 bases that no gene match accounts for. Memory CD4+ T cells, defined as all CD4+ cells except CD45RA+CCR7+CD95- naive cells, were FACS-sorted on a FACSAria III to over 98% purity. Blood from healthy donors came from blood donation centers in Switzerland. Total CD4+ T cells and monocytes were enriched by positive selection with CD4 and CD14 magnetic microbeads. CD8+, CD14+, CD16+, CD56+, CD19+ and CD25-bright cells were excluded prior to sorting. To assess in vivo expansion of bacteria-reactive clonotypes, total memory CD4+ T cells from two blood donors were sequenced directly ex vivo. Peripheral blood mononuclear cells were isolated from donor blood using Ficoll-Paque Plus.

This entry comes from a study of human CD4 T cells and Enterobacteriaceae (dated by TCRdb to about 2020). Paper-wide results and their limitations: In ex vivo samples, clonotypes with broad cross-reactivity seemed more expanded than specific clonotypes, as 11 of 19 and about 60% of the roughly 34 fell within the top 5%. Reactivity of ex vivo clonotypes was inferred only by matching nucleotide sequences to CFSE-low cultures from the same donors.

The TCR comes from a human donor in good health. Sequenced material: memory CD4+ T cells from blood. Sample cell subset or site, as interpreted from the label and publication: total memory CD4 T cells sorted directly ex vivo, unstimulated. The chain was built from TRBV6-6 and TRBJ1-2; TRBD1 lines up with 8 middle nucleotides. The DNA is TGTGCCAGCAGCGAGGGACAGGCTTATGGCTACACCTTC. It codes for CASSEGQAYGYTF.